Listed here are 17 T cell receptor beta chains from one sample, sequenced in a study of metastatic and nonmetastatic thyroid tumors. Each patient went into thyroid surgery without having received any treatment. TCRdb re-called the PCR reads through MiXCR. This sample yields about 16,000 clones, of which just over 30% are seen a single time; roughly a tenth belongs to the top ten. Sequencing was done on a sample of blood. Every receptor here comes from a female donor with papillary thyroid cancer or a benign thyroid nodule (not recorded which). Some clones in this sample may be carry-over from other donors' samples.

The V gene is TRBV20-1, the J gene TRBJ2-5, with D perhaps TRBD2 (5 bases). CDR3 size: 16 residues. Trimming stripped 2 bases from V and 1 base from J, with 17 bases between. The germline V gene encodes CDR1 DFQATT and CDR2 SNEGSKA (reference sequence). DNA of the CDR3: TGCAGTGCTAGATACGGGCGGGTCTCCACCCAAGAGACCCAGTACTTC. This translates into CSARYGRVSTQETQYF.

In this sample, this clone turned up a few times. The CDR3 is CASSDLGTWGTEAFF. The CDR3 bases are TGTGCCAGCAGCGATCTGGGGACATGGGGCACTGAAGCTTTCTTT. The chain is built from TRBV6-1 and TRBJ1-1, with D tentatively TRBD1 (6 bases). The CDR3 consists of 15 residues. Germline assignment: CDR1 MNHNS and CDR2 SASEGT. The V end lost 6 bases, the J end lost 4 bases, and 18 bases lay between the germline ends.

This clone has ten or more counts. This chain joins TRBV29-1 and TRBJ1-5; TRBD1 agrees at 7 bases. V dropped 2 bases and J dropped 7; count of bases not matched to a gene: 5. This CDR3 region has 13 residues. In germline, CDR1 is SQVTM, CDR2 ANQGSEA. The CDR3 DNA is TGCAGCGTTGAAATGCAGGGGGGACAGCCCCAGCATTTT. Amino acids: CSVEMQGGQPQHF.

This clone was recorded at least ten times. This chain uses TRBV3-1 with TRBJ1-1; D call uncertain. V lost 0 bases, J lost 0 bases, and 11 bases lay in between. Germline V gene sequence: CDR1 LGHDT, CDR2 YNNKEL (reference sequence). CDR3 length: 16 residues. CDR3 coding DNA: TGTGCCAGCAGCCAAGAGAACGGACCCATGAACACTGAAGCTTTCTTT. Protein sequence: CASSQENGPMNTEAFF.

The chain joins TRBV19 to TRBJ2-7; D possibly corresponds to TRBD2 (6 bases). The CDR3 consists of 15 residues. Germline CDR1 and CDR2: LNHDA and SQIVND (reference sequence). V lost 3 bases and J lost 3, with 15 bases in between. Here the CDR3 DNA reads TGTGCCAGTAGTATGAAGCCTAGCGCTTTCTACGAGCAGTACTTC. Protein sequence: CASSMKPSAFYEQYF.

The gene calls are TRBV5-5 and TRBJ2-7; D unclear. The CDR3 has 12 amino acids. Per the germline V gene, CDR1 is SGHKS and CDR2 is YYEKEE (reference sequence). V was pared by 4 bases and J by 6 bases, with 11 bases between. The CDR3 DNA sequence: TGTGCCAGCAGCCCGTTTGGCGCCGAGCAGTACTTC. Translated: CASSPFGAEQYF. Full variable domain (rest looked up from reference TRBV5-5 and TRBJ2-7): DAGVTQSPTHLIKTRGQQVTLRCSPISGHKSVSWYQQVLGQGPQFIFQYYEKEERGRGNFPDRFSARQFPNYSSELNVNALLLGDSALYLCASSPFGAEQYFGPGTRLTVT.

V gene TRBV5-1 combines with J gene TRBJ2-3; D is uncertain. Germline loops: CDR1 SGHRS, CDR2 YFSETQ. V was clipped by 0 bases and J by 6 bases, with 14 bases between them. The CDR3 runs to 15 residues. This chain's CDR3 is CASSLAGSLGDTQYF. The CDR3 DNA follows: TGCGCCAGCAGCTTGGCTGGGTCTCTCGGGGATACGCAGTATTTT.

This clone was observed many times. The V and J genes are TRBV20-1 and TRBJ1-3; D gene ambiguous. Germline-derived CDR1 and CDR2 are DFQATT and SNEGSKA (reference sequence). With 0 bases removed from V and 0 bases from J, the gap between germline ends came to 6 bases. This CDR3 is 14 amino acids long. In nucleotides, the CDR3 is TGCAGTGCTAGAGATCCGCTCTCTGGAAACACCATATATTTT. Amino acids: CSARDPLSGNTIYF.

This clone rates as medium-sized. The DNA for the CDR3 is TGTGCCAGCAGCTTAAGCCAGGGGCGAGGCTACGAGCAGTACTTC. Encoded protein: CASSLSQGRGYEQYF. This rearrangement joins TRBV11-2 to TRBJ2-7, with a possible D match to TRBD1 (6 bases). CDR3 length equals 15 residues. The germline CDR1 and CDR2 sequences are SGHAT and FQNNGV. V lost 2 bases to trimming and J lost 3 bases, with 14 bases between them.

A few counts support this clone. This sequence joins TRBV6-2 or TRBV6-3 and TRBJ2-1; 11 bases are a match to TRBD2. The length of the CDR3 is 14 residues. The V and J ends lost 2 bases and 6 bases, in that order; junction bases with no gene match: 0. Germline V gene data show CDR1 as MNHEY and CDR2 as SVGEGT. CDR3 residues: CASSYGTSGNEQFF. In DNA form, the CDR3 reads TGTGCCAGCAGTTACGGGACTAGCGGCAATGAGCAGTTCTTC.

The chain employs TRBV5-1 and TRBJ1-3, with a possible D match to TRBD1 (5 bases). V lost 1 base and J 0 bases, leaving 11 bases between the germline ends. Germline loops: CDR1 SGHRS, CDR2 YFSETQ. The CDR3 has 16 amino acids. The CDR3 loop is CASSLSGRPSGNTIYF. The CDR3 nucleotides read TGCGCCAGCAGCTTGTCGGGACGGCCCTCTGGAAACACCATATATTTT.

This rearrangement joins TRBV5-1 to TRBJ2-7, with a tentative D call TRBD2 (5 bases). The CDR3 length is 12 residues. V shed 4 bases and J shed 12 bases, with 17 bases lying between them. From germline, CDR1 is SGHRS and CDR2 YFSETQ. CDR3 residues: CASSLAGEVPYF. The CDR3 region has the DNA TGCGCCAGCAGCCTAGCAGGCGAGGTACCGTACTTC.

V gene TRBV4-2 combines with J gene TRBJ2-1, with 7 bases that match TRBD2. Germline V CDR1 and CDR2: LGHNA, YNFKEQ. Trimming removed 3 bases from V and 4 bases from J; junction bases left unmatched: 9. The CDR3 runs to 16 residues. As DNA, the CDR3 is TGTGCCAGCAGCCAGCTAGCGGACTACTCATACAATGAGCAGTTCTTC. Its translation: CASSQLADYSYNEQFF.

By sample share, this clone is medium-sized. The CDR3 nucleotides are TGTGCCAGCGGGGGAGATACGCAGTATTTT. Protein: CASGGDTQYF. The chain employs TRBV7-2 and TRBJ2-3; D might be TRBD1 or TRBD2, each matching 5 bases. Trimming removed 8 bases from V and 5 bases from J, with 5 bases in between. The CDR3 contains 10 residues. CDR1 is SGHTA and CDR2 is FQGNSA in the germline V gene.

Judged by abundance, this clone is medium-sized. Additional DNA sequences in this sample encode the identical CDR3. The chain combines TRBV19 with TRBJ2-1, with D possibly TRBD1 on 5 matching bases. V lost 1 base, J lost 5 bases, and 21 bases lay in between. This CDR3 has 18 amino acids. Per the germline V gene, CDR1 is LNHDA and CDR2 is SQIVND (reference sequence). The CDR3 DNA reads as TGTGCCAGTAGTATAGTATCGGGTGGGGCTGGGCGACACAATGAGCAGTTCTTC. This gives the protein CASSIVSGGAGRHNEQFF.

This clone counts as medium-sized (0.01 to 0.1%). This chain connects TRBV6-1 to TRBJ2-2; D gene uncertain. Germline V lookup: CDR1 MNHNS, CDR2 SASEGT. The CDR3 sequence is 13 residues long. Trimming removed 2 bases from V and 5 bases from J, with 6 bases in between. The CDR3 nucleotides read TGTGCCAGCAGTGAATTATGGACCGGGGAGCTGTTTTTT. Translated, it gives CASSELWTGELFF.

By sample share, this clone is medium-sized. The chain couples TRBV6-1 to TRBJ2-1; TRBD1 or TRBD2 may be the D gene (5 bases each). The length of the CDR3 is 16 residues. The ends were cut back, 5 bases at V and 5 bases at J, with 19 bases in the middle. Per the germline V gene, CDR1 is MNHNS and CDR2 is SASEGT. The CDR3 spells CASSPLGGRMDNEQFF. CDR3 coding DNA: TGTGCCAGCAGTCCCCTTGGGGGTAGGATGGACAATGAGCAGTTCTTC.